The rows below give T cell receptor beta chains drawn from one sample of a study of T cells in Graves' hyperthyroidism and ophthalmopathy. TCRdb re-called the multiplex PCR reads through MiXCR, storing one row per CDR3 protein. The table shows hundreds of thousands of distinct CDR3 sequences, with 15% to 20% occurring only once. Material for sequencing was blood. All receptors derive from a woman aged 18-29 years with Graves' hyperthyroidism. Both conserved end residues are trimmed from each CDR3.

TRBJ2-1,TRBV5-6,ASSTVWDYSKNEQF
TRBJ2-4,TRBV7-2,ASSKGAELNIQY
TRBJ1-4,TRBV11-2,ASSLSLKEKLF
TRBJ1-2,TRBV5-1,ASSPGTQEKNYGYT
TRBJ2-7,TRBV6-2/TRBV6-3,ASSYIGGSYNEQY
TRBJ1-5,TRBV20-1,SAKAYLGGGDQPQH
TRBJ2-1,TRBV7-9,ASSGRSSGRSYNEQF
TRBJ2-1,TRBV10-3,AIRDSAGHEQF
TRBJ1-2,TRBV12-3/TRBV12-4,ASSPDRGGYGYT
TRBJ2-1,TRBV9,ASSVGSSGGVPLEQF
TRBJ2-1,TRBV19,ASTPRQLIYNEQF
TRBJ1-5,TRBV6-2/TRBV6-3,ASSLQINQPQH
TRBJ2-1,TRBV27,ASSPGLPGQRNEQF
TRBJ1-1,TRBV6-1,ASLRGGTVPEAF
TRBJ2-7,TRBV7-2,ASSLDRSSGRSYEQY
TRBJ2-1,TRBV6-2/TRBV6-3,ASRDTVYNEQF
TRBJ2-7,TRBV14,ASSQDFGSGEQY
TRBJ1-4,TRBV5-1,ASSLDLGTNEKLF
TRBJ2-7,TRBV28,ASSLAVWAGTSYEQY
TRBJ1-1,TRBV27,ASSFGTGDTEAF
TRBJ2-3,TRBV11-2,ASSLGQDTQY
TRBJ2-7,TRBV29-1,SVLGTGYEQY
TRBJ2-4,TRBV6-5,ASSYLSAGKRNIQY
TRBJ2-3,TRBV27,ASSLWLAGGGSTDTQY
TRBJ2-3,TRBV20-1,SASSTGSTDTQY
TRBJ2-3,TRBV11-1,ASSLWAPGTDTQY
TRBJ2-3,TRBV19,ASRTTSGRTTDTQY
TRBJ2-7,TRBV11-3,ASNSGVFYEQY
TRBJ1-3,TRBV7-9,ASSSLTGGISGNTIY
TRBJ2-2,TRBV2,ASSHAGLATGELF
TRBJ1-5,TRBV18,ASHDSSNQPQH
TRBJ1-4,TRBV5-5,ASSLDAGRTNEKLF
TRBJ2-3,TRBV29-1,SVASADPSPTDTQY
TRBJ2-3,TRBV4-2,ASSLGLAGGPGTDTQY
TRBJ2-5,TRBV13,ASSRGRQTQY
TRBJ2-1,TRBV11-3,ASSLVAGGLHNEQF
TRBJ2-3,TRBV30,AWSKARLAGGRMSTDTQY
TRBJ1-1,TRBV5-6,ASSLDRGPTFNTEAF
TRBJ1-2,TRBV12-3/TRBV12-4,ASTPTRSGGYT
TRBJ2-3,TRBV3-1,ASSQEVRSNTQY
TRBJ2-7,TRBV20-1,SVKGARDYEQY
TRBJ2-5,TRBV10-3,AISEEETQY
TRBJ1-1,TRBV20-1,SARDSLGVSTEAF